The sequence of this TCR beta chain was determined in a study of lymphopenia after photon versus proton radiotherapy. Trimming shortened V by 0 bases and J by 4 bases, and 9 bases separated the two germline ends. The CDR3 sequence is 14 residues long. The germline V gene encodes CDR1 SGHRS and CDR2 YFSETQ. Generated by immunoSEQ multiplex PCR, the TCRdb table keeps only in-frame clones and is missing some. Here the sample spans 13,000 or so clones, roughly 90% being singletons. Here the sequenced sample was peripheral blood, taken from a patient treated with proton-based radiotherapy. The source is a man between 60 and 75 years old with pancreatic cancer. The chain links TRBV5-1 to TRBJ2-3; the D is unclear. The CDR3 reads CASSLGHSSDTQYF. For the CDR3, the DNA is TGCGCCAGCAGCTTGGGTCACTCCTCAGATACGCAGTATTTT.